This TCR beta chain emerged from a study of regulatory T cells in long-lasting Graves disease. Whole-study context: Persistent Graves' disease required over 5 years of antithyroid drugs and positive TSH receptor antibodies.

Study observations and caveats: Persistent disease preferred TRBV28, TRBJ1-2 and TRBJ2-5. Persistent Graves' disease cases displayed lower TCR diversity than newly diagnosed ones. New patients shared approximately 1,000 public clonotypes, and persistent patients shared more, with 2,741.

With respect to this clonotype: The antigen remains unidentified.

Described time point: persistent/refractory GD, antithyroid drugs over 5 years with positive TRAb. The authors made the TCR library using RNA they extracted from PBMCs. CDR1 and CDR2 (germline): DFQATT, SNEGSKA (reference sequence). V was shortened by 6 bases and J by 6 bases, with 15 bases between the two germline ends. This CDR3 region has 14 residues. According to the study, TCR beta libraries were built with iRepertoire HTBI primers and CDR3-region Arm-PCR. TCRdb recomputed calls from the multiplex PCR reads with MiXCR, one row per CDR3 protein. Of about 660,000 distinct CDR3 sequences listed, approximately 29% were seen once; the top ten hold 40% to 50%.

The source material was peripheral blood mononuclear cells (PBMCs), sampled when the disease was refractory, from a patient treated with antithyroid drugs. The receptor was isolated from a female donor with Graves disease. The chain combines TRBV20-1 with TRBJ1-6, with TRBD1 as a possible D gene (6 bases). As DNA, the CDR3 is TGCAGTGCCGAACCCCAGGGGCGTAATTCACCCCTCCACTTT. It is translated as CSAEPQGRNSPLHF.